Below, 10 T cell receptor beta chains from the same sample are listed, as sequenced in a study of blood T cell repertoires in COVID-19. Measured with immunoSEQ multiplex PCR; TCRdb has only the in-frame clones, and not every one. The sample includes approximately 480,000 clones, around 90% seen only once; the top ten take about 0.65%. Sequences were obtained from PBMCs or T cells enriched from blood (not recorded which). These receptors came from a woman aged 18-35 years who had recovered from COVID-19.

This chain joins TRBV7-2 and TRBJ1-4; 8 bases match TRBD1. The V gene end was trimmed by 5 bases and the J gene end by 7 bases; junction bases not matched to a gene: 9. CDR3 length equals 15 residues. Germline V CDR1 and CDR2: SGHTA, FQGNSA. CDR3 nucleotide sequence: TGTGCCAGCAGCCTCCAGACAGGGGCGGGTGAAAAACTGTTTTTT. Translating gives CASSLQTGAGEKLFF.

V usage is TRBV4-1 and J usage is TRBJ1-4; a weak D match, TRBD1 (5 bases). V shed 0 bases and J shed 5 bases, with 7 bases lying between them. CDR3 length: 14 residues. Germline V gene data show CDR1 as MGHRA and CDR2 as YSYEKL. The DNA of the CDR3 is TGCGCCAGCAGCCAAGACAGGGAAAATGAAAAACTGTTTTTT. Translated, it gives CASSQDRENEKLFF.

The V call is TRBV12-3 or TRBV12-4, the J call TRBJ1-1; D not certain. Trimming stripped 6 bases from V and 5 bases from J, with 10 bases between. The length of the CDR3 is 12 residues. CDR3 DNA sequence: TGTGCCAGCAGCCCCGACGGGACTGAAGCTTTCTTT. It is translated as CASSPDGTEAFF.

J is TRBJ1-5 and V is TRBV14, with D possibly TRBD1 on 6 matching bases. Germline CDR1 and CDR2: SGHDN and FVKESK. The CDR3 length is 14 residues. V was trimmed by 1 base and J by 5 bases, leaving 9 bases between them. CDR3 DNA: TGTGCCAGCAGCCAAGGGGGGCGAGATCAGCCCCAGCATTTT. This sequence encodes CASSQGGRDQPQHF.

With regard to this clone: The sample carries other DNA sequences with the same CDR3. The chain is built from TRBV6-1 and TRBJ1-6, with D possibly being TRBD1 (5 bases). The CDR3 spans 15 residues. Germline lookup yields CDR1 MNHNS and CDR2 SASEGT. Trimming took off 0 bases at V and 5 bases at J, with 8 bases between the two ends. CDR3 nucleotide sequence: TGTGCCAGCAGTGAAGCACGGGGGGATAATTCACCCCTCCACTTT. Its translation: CASSEARGDNSPLHF.

CDR3 in amino acids: CASSYSGVGADTQYF. The DNA for the CDR3 is TGCGCCAGCAGCTATAGCGGGGTTGGGGCAGATACGCAGTATTTT. The chain is built from TRBV5-1 and TRBJ2-3; 8 nucleotides agree with TRBD2. Germline lookup yields CDR1 SGHRS and CDR2 YFSETQ. V lost 3 bases, J lost 4 bases, and 7 bases stayed unmatched. This CDR3 region has 15 residues.

Notes on this clone: One end of the junction does not line up with germline, which may come from a read error. V usage is TRBV27 and J usage is TRBJ1-5; 9 nucleotides line up with TRBD1. CDR3 length equals 14 residues. Germline-derived CDR1 and CDR2 are MNHEY and SMNVEV (reference sequence). The CDR3 DNA sequence: TGTGCCAGCAGCCCTACAGGGGGCAAACAGCCCCAGCATTTT. Its translation is CASSPTGGKQPQHF.

The chain has TRBV28 and TRBJ1-2; D may be TRBD1 (6 bases). V was clipped by 5 bases and J by 4 bases, with 17 bases between them. Germline-derived CDR1 and CDR2 are MDHEN and SYDVKM. The CDR3 has 15 amino acids. The CDR3: CASSLPLGQLYGYTF. As DNA, the CDR3 is TGTGCCAGCAGTCTCCCCTTGGGACAACTCTATGGCTACACCTTC.

The chain uses TRBV12-5 and TRBJ1-1; a possible D gene is TRBD1 (5 bases). Germline assignment: CDR1 LGHNT and CDR2 FRNRAP. Trimming pared 4 bases from V and 3 bases from J, leaving 12 bases between. This CDR3 contains 14 residues. CDR3 loop: CASGWGLPDTEAFF. DNA of the CDR3: TGTGCTAGTGGTTGGGGCCTTCCGGACACTGAAGCTTTCTTT.

This chain joins TRBV18 and TRBJ1-3, with D perhaps TRBD1 (6 bases). With 6 bases removed from V and 0 bases from J, the gap between germline ends came to 15 bases. CDR1 and CDR2 (germline): KGHSH, LQKENI. CDR3 size: 16 residues. The CDR3 coding sequence is TGTGCCAGCTCCCCGGGACAAACTTACTCTGGAAACACCATATATTTT. It is translated as CASSPGQTYSGNTIYF. The full variable domain, with the rest looked up from reference TRBV18 and TRBJ1-3, is NAGVMQNPRHLVRRRGQEARLRCSPMKGHSHVYWYRQLPEEGLKFMVYLQKENIIDESGMPKERFSAEFPKEGPSILRIQQVVRGDSAAYFCASSPGQTYSGNTIYFGEGSWLTVV.